These 12 T cell receptor beta chains originate from one sample sequenced in a study of blood T cell repertoires in COVID-19. Assay: immunoSEQ multiplex PCR; the TCRdb copy retains only in-frame clones and omits some. The data contain about 280,000 clones, over 75% of them singletons. Sequenced: peripheral blood. These receptors were collected from a man younger than 35 with active or convalescent COVID-19.

The chain combines TRBV19 with TRBJ1-6; 11 bases map to TRBD1. The CDR3 extends over 18 amino acids. Germline lookup yields CDR1 LNHDA and CDR2 SQIVND (reference sequence). Losses at the gene ends were 7 bases for V and 5 bases for J; bases not matched to a gene: 13. The DNA for the CDR3 is TGTGCCAGTAACCTGGGACAGGGGGTTTTCCCTCATAATTCACCCCTCCACTTT. Residues: CASNLGQGVFPHNSPLHF.

V gene TRBV27 combines with J gene TRBJ2-7; TRBD1 might be the D (6 bases). There are 14 residues in the CDR3. V lost 3 bases to trimming and J lost 2 bases, with 11 bases between them. CDR1 and CDR2 (germline): MNHEY, SMNVEV (reference sequence). Here the CDR3 DNA reads TGTGCCAGCAGTTTCGACAGGAAGACCTACGAGCAGTACTTC. Its translation is CASSFDRKTYEQYF.

CDR3 residues: CASSLAKNTEAFF. CDR3 in DNA: TGTGCCAGCAGTCTGGCAAAGAACACTGAAGCTTTCTTT. The chain employs TRBV12-3 or TRBV12-4 and TRBJ1-1; no clear D gene. The ends were cut back, 5 bases at V and 1 base at J, with 8 bases in the middle. The CDR3 has 13 amino acids.

This chain connects TRBV6-5 to TRBJ2-3, with D perhaps TRBD1 (6 bases). V was trimmed by 7 bases and J by 0 bases, leaving 11 bases between them. The CDR3 covers 14 residues. Per the germline V gene, CDR1 is MNHEY and CDR2 is SVGAGI. The CDR3 nucleotides are TGTGCCAGCATCAGGGGTACTAGCACAGATACGCAGTATTTT. Amino acids: CASIRGTSTDTQYF.

Of note for this clone: Additional DNA sequences in this sample encode the identical CDR3. The chain is built from TRBV19 and TRBJ2-7, with a possible D match to TRBD1 (6 bases). The CDR3 runs 14 residues. CDR1 and CDR2 (germline): LNHDA, SQIVND (reference sequence). Trimming pared 5 bases from V and 0 bases from J, leaving 11 bases between. The CDR3 DNA reads TGTGCCAGTAGTCTACGACAGGCCTCCTACGAGCAGTACTTC. Translation gives CASSLRQASYEQYF.

J is TRBJ2-7 and V is TRBV6-5, with TRBD1 as a possible D gene (6 bases). V was shortened by 0 bases and J by 2 bases, with 11 bases between the two germline ends. The CDR3 loop spans 15 amino acids. Germline CDR1 reads MNHEY; CDR2 reads SVGAGI. CDR3 DNA: TGTGCCAGCAGTTACTCGTCCGGGACAACCTACGAGCAGTACTTC. It codes for CASSYSSGTTYEQYF.

The chain combines TRBV9 with TRBJ2-7, with 8 bases matching TRBD2. CDR3 length: 13 amino acids. The germline V gene has CDR1 SGDLS and CDR2 YYNGEE. Trimming took 4 bases from V and 1 from J; bases not matched to a gene: 1. The CDR3 loop reads CASSSGGSYEQYF. As DNA, the CDR3 is TGTGCCAGCAGCAGCGGGGGATCCTACGAGCAGTACTTC.

The V and J genes are TRBV14 and TRBJ2-6; 7 bases map to TRBD1. Germline V gene lookup returns CDR1 SGHDN and CDR2 FVKESK. V gave up 5 bases and J gave up 4 bases; unmatched junction bases: 8. The CDR3 runs to 16 residues. The CDR3 reads CASSLDRPWGANVLTF. The CDR3 nucleotides are TGTGCCAGCAGCTTGGACAGGCCCTGGGGGGCCAACGTCCTGACTTTC.

The rearrangement joins TRBV4-3 to TRBJ2-4; tentatively, D is TRBD2 (7 bases). Germline V gene lookup returns CDR1 LGHNA and CDR2 YSLEER. V was cut by 0 bases and J by 7 bases, with 13 bases left in between. The CDR3 totals 15 residues. CDR3 in DNA: TGCGCCAGCAGCCAAGATTTGGCGGGGGCCAACATTCAGTACTTC. Amino acids: CASSQDLAGANIQYF.

Written as DNA, the CDR3 is TGTGCCAGCAGCCGGGACAGCTCCTACGAGCAGTACTTC. This encodes CASSRDSSYEQYF. The chain employs TRBV7-9 and TRBJ2-7; 7 bases fit TRBD1. The V gene's germline CDR1 is SEHNR and CDR2 FQNEAQ (reference sequence). The CDR3 is 13 amino acids. V trimming: 5 bases; J trimming: 0 bases; junction bases outside the gene matches: 1. Looking up the rest from reference TRBV7-9 and TRBJ2-7 gives the full variable domain: DTGVSQNPRHKITKRGQNVTFRCDPISEHNRLYWYRQTLGQGPEFLTYFQNEAQLEKSRLLSDRFSAERPKGSFSTLEIQRTEQGDSAMYLCASSRDSSYEQYFGPGTRLTVT.

The chain carries TRBV10-3 and TRBJ1-1; 7 nucleotides align to TRBD1. The J segment lost 0 bases and the V segment lost 1 base, leaving 2 bases of the junction unmatched. Germline V gene sequence: CDR1 ENHRY, CDR2 SYGVKD. The CDR3 loop spans 15 amino acids. CDR3 protein: CAISEYRGLNTEAFF. The CDR3 DNA reads TGTGCCATCAGTGAGTATAGGGGGCTGAACACTGAAGCTTTCTTT.

The V call is TRBV5-1, the J call TRBJ2-3; 10 positions match TRBD1. Trimming took 4 bases from V and 6 from J; bases not matched to a gene: 8. Germline CDR1 reads SGHRS; CDR2 reads YFSETQ. The CDR3 has 15 residues. DNA of the CDR3: TGCGCCAGCAGCCCCGGGACAGGGGAAACGGATACGCAGTATTTT. This gives the protein CASSPGTGETDTQYF.